These 27 T cell receptor beta chains came from one sample sequenced in a study of cytomegalovirus exposure and HLA in healthy donors. PCR used 60 Vbeta primers and 13 Jbeta primers. TCRdb keeps only in-frame clones here, not all; method: immunoSEQ multiplex PCR. The data show about 200,000 clones, 65% to 80% seen once. Sequencing was performed on PBMCs. These receptors were collected from a man aged 35-49 years in good health and CMV-seronegative.

The genes are TRBV10-3 and TRBJ1-2; D ambiguous. Germline CDR1 is ENHRY and CDR2 is SYGVKD. V lost 4 bases, J lost 2 bases, and 8 bases lay in between. This CDR3 contains 13 residues. CDR3 residues: CAISGGGNYGYTF. As DNA, the CDR3 is TGTGCCATCAGTGGGGGAGGAAACTATGGCTACACCTTC.

The gene calls are TRBV6-4 and TRBJ2-3, with 12 bases aligning to TRBD1. CDR3 length equals 15 residues. V lost 6 bases to trimming and J lost 2 bases; unmatched junction nucleotides: 3. Germline-derived CDR1 and CDR2 are MRHNA and SNTAGT. CDR3 nucleotide sequence: TGTGCCAGCAGCGGGACAGGGGGCGCCACAGATACGCAGTATTTT. It yields the protein CASSGTGGATDTQYF.

V and J are TRBV10-2 and TRBJ2-7; perhaps TRBD1 as D (6 bases). The CDR3 is 13 residues long. Germline V lookup: CDR1 WSHSY, CDR2 SAAADI. V was trimmed by 4 bases and J by 6 bases, leaving 13 bases between them. This CDR3 reads CASSGYRVGEQYF. The CDR3 DNA reads as TGCGCCAGCAGTGGGTACAGGGTTGGCGAGCAGTACTTC.

The V gene is TRBV6-1, the J gene TRBJ2-7, with TRBD1 matching 8 bases. The CDR3 runs 14 residues. Trimming at V came to 4 bases and at J to 4 bases, leaving 6 bases not matched to a gene. CDR1 MNHNS and CDR2 SASEGT come from the germline V gene. For the CDR3, the DNA is TGTGCCAGCAGTGGGACAGGGATTACTTACGAGCAGTACTTC. As protein: CASSGTGITYEQYF.

The chain has TRBV10-3 and TRBJ1-1; perhaps TRBD1 as D (5 bases). Germline CDR1 and CDR2: ENHRY and SYGVKD. The CDR3 contains 14 residues. V lost 5 bases to trimming and J lost 6 bases, with 16 bases between them. In DNA form, the CDR3 reads TGTGCCATCAGTAAACCCGGAGGGACGGCTGAAGCTTTCTTT. Translating it yields CAISKPGGTAEAFF.

CDR3 sequence (DNA): TGTGCCATCCCGAGGCGGCTGAACACCGGGGAGCTGTTTTTT. It translates to CAIPRRLNTGELFF. The chain carries TRBV6-1 and TRBJ2-2, with unresolved D. The V gene's germline CDR1 is MNHNS and CDR2 SASEGT. The germline V and J ends were trimmed by 10 bases and 1 base, with 13 bases remaining between them. This CDR3 has 14 residues.

This chain links TRBV4-2 with TRBJ1-1; a possible D gene is TRBD1 (6 bases). This CDR3 has 15 amino acids. The V end lost 3 bases, the J end lost 1 base, and 12 bases lay between the germline ends. The germline V gene has CDR1 LGHNA and CDR2 YNFKEQ. The CDR3 protein is CASSHTGHPNTEAFF. The DNA of the CDR3 is TGTGCCAGCAGCCATACGGGACACCCGAACACTGAAGCTTTCTTT.

This sequence joins TRBV7-6 and TRBJ2-2; D is unclear. V lost 4 bases, J lost 0 bases, and 6 bases lay in between. This CDR3 region has 14 residues. Germline CDR1 is SGHVS and CDR2 is FNYEAQ. CDR3 in amino acids: CASSYKTNTGELFF. DNA for the CDR3: TGTGCCAGCAGCTACAAGACGAACACCGGGGAGCTGTTTTTT.

This clone was seen only a few times. The chain is built from TRBV7-3 and TRBJ1-1; D unclear. V was shortened by 3 bases and J by 1 base, with 12 bases between the two germline ends. CDR1 is SGHTA, CDR2 FQGTGA, per germline. There are 15 residues in the CDR3. The CDR3 sequence: CASSFSRTRNTEAFF. The CDR3 DNA reads as TGTGCCAGCAGCTTTTCGCGCACTCGGAACACTGAAGCTTTCTTT. Full variable domain (outside the CDR3, taken from reference TRBV7-3 and TRBJ1-1): GAGVSQTPSNKVTEKGKYVELRCDPISGHTALYWYRQSLGQGPEFLIYFQGTGAADDSGLPNDRFFAVRPEGSVSTLKIQRTERGDSAVYLCASSFSRTRNTEAFFGQGTRLTVV.

This chain uses TRBV7-3 with TRBJ2-3, with 11 nucleotides matching TRBD2. V shed 6 bases and J 4 bases; nucleotides not matched to a gene: 6. This CDR3 spans 15 amino acids. Germline CDR1 is SGHTA and CDR2 is FQGTGA. CDR3 residues: CASSLQTSGADTQYF. CDR3 in DNA: TGTGCCAGCAGTCTTCAGACTAGCGGGGCAGATACGCAGTATTTT.

V and J are TRBV28 and TRBJ2-7, with TRBD2 matching over 10 bases. The CDR3 has 15 amino acids. Germline V gene lookup returns CDR1 MDHEN and CDR2 SYDVKM. V gave up 6 bases and J gave up 2 bases; unmatched junction bases: 7. CDR3 amino acids: CASRGLAGVPYEQYF. CDR3 nucleotides: TGTGCCAGCAGGGGTCTAGCGGGGGTTCCCTACGAGCAGTACTTC. The full variable domain, in which reference TRBV28 and TRBJ2-7 provide the parts outside the CDR3, is DVKVTQSSRYLVKRTGEKVFLECVQDMDHENMFWYRQDPGLGLRLIYFSYDVKMKEKGDIPEGYSVSREKKERFSLILESASTNQTSMYLCASRGLAGVPYEQYFGPGTRLTVT.

The chain's CDR3 is CAWSATRGTQYF. CDR3 in DNA: TGTGCCTGGAGTGCCACACGGGGTACGCAGTATTTT. This rearrangement joins TRBV30 to TRBJ2-3; tentative D call: TRBD2 (5 bases). Between the trimmed V and J ends, which lost 1 base and 8 bases, there was a span of 10 bases. Germline-derived CDR1 and CDR2 are GTSNPN and SVGIG (reference sequence). This CDR3 comprises 12 residues.

The chain uses TRBV5-6 and TRBJ2-3, with no clear D. The CDR3 loop spans 12 amino acids. Germline V gene sequence: CDR1 SGHDT, CDR2 YYEEEE. Trimming took off 4 bases at V and 4 bases at J, with 7 bases between the two ends. For the CDR3, the DNA is TGTGCCAGCAGCCTGACTCCAGATACGCAGTATTTT. It yields the protein CASSLTPDTQYF.

The rearrangement joins TRBV19 to TRBJ1-2; 11 bases agree with TRBD1. The V gene end was trimmed by 9 bases and the J gene end by 7 bases; junction bases not matched to a gene: 7. The germline V gene has CDR1 LNHDA and CDR2 SQIVND (reference sequence). The CDR3 has 13 amino acids. In nucleotides, the CDR3 is TGTGCCAGCTCCACCGGGACAGGGGGTGGCTACACCTTC. This translates into CASSTGTGGGYTF.

Notes on this clone: Relative to the germline gene, one junction end is altered; a read error may explain this. V gene TRBV7-9 combines with J gene TRBJ2-7; 10 bases line up with TRBD2. Germline CDR1 is SEHNR and CDR2 is FQNEAQ (reference sequence). The CDR3 consists of 16 residues. CDR3 loop: CSSSSRTSGTSYEQYF. CDR3 nucleotide sequence: TGTTCCAGCAGCTCTCGGACTAGCGGAACCTCCTACGAGCAGTACTTC. The complete variable domain, with remaining parts taken from reference TRBV7-9 and TRBJ2-7, reads DTGVSQNPRHKITKRGQNVTFRCDPISEHNRLYWYRQTLGQGPEFLTYFQNEAQLEKSRLLSDRFSAERPKGSFSTLEIQRTEQGDSAMYLCSSSSRTSGTSYEQYFGPGTRLTVT.

This sequence joins TRBV6-5 and TRBJ2-3; D is ambiguous. The CDR3 contains 14 residues. CDR1 and CDR2 (germline): MNHEY, SVGAGI. Trimming took 2 bases from V and 2 from J, leaving 8 bases between them. CDR3 bases: TGTGCCAGCAGTTACCTACTATCCACAGATACGCAGTATTTT. Encoded protein: CASSYLLSTDTQYF.

The rearrangement uses TRBV7-2 and TRBJ1-1, with D possibly being TRBD1 (6 bases). Germline V gene lookup returns CDR1 SGHTA and CDR2 FQGNSA. With 7 bases removed from V and 1 base from J, the gap between germline ends came to 13 bases. The CDR3 consists of 14 residues. CDR3 residues: CASTWGPTNTEAFF. The CDR3 region has the DNA TGTGCCAGCACCTGGGGGCCGACGAACACTGAAGCTTTCTTT.

V gene TRBV7-2 combines with J gene TRBJ2-7; 9 nucleotides align to TRBD1. Germline values: CDR1 SGHTA, CDR2 FQGNSA. The V gene end was trimmed by 5 bases and the J gene end by 4 bases; junction bases not matched to a gene: 12. The CDR3 contains 16 residues. The DNA for the CDR3 is TGTGCCAGCAGCCAGCGGGGACAGGGCAAAGGGTACGAGCAGTACTTC. Translated, it gives CASSQRGQGKGYEQYF. Supplemented by reference TRBV7-2 and TRBJ2-7, the full variable domain reads GAGVSQSPSNKVTEKGKDVELRCDPISGHTALYWYRQSLGQGLEFLIYFQGNSAPDKSGLPSDRFSAERTGGSVSTLTIQRTQQEDSAVYLCASSQRGQGKGYEQYFGPGTRLTVT.

The chain combines TRBV6-1 with TRBJ1-5; D may be TRBD1 (6 bases). The ends were cut back, 1 base at V and 5 bases at J, with 18 bases in the middle. Germline V gives CDR1 MNHNS, CDR2 SASEGT. CDR3 length: 17 residues. The CDR3 reads CASSEDGGRGGYQPQHF. Here the CDR3 DNA reads TGTGCCAGCAGTGAAGATGGGGGGCGCGGGGGATATCAGCCCCAGCATTTT.

CDR3 region: CASRDLAGGSYEQYF. CDR3 coding DNA: TGTGCCAGCAGAGATCTAGCGGGAGGGTCCTACGAGCAGTACTTC. The chain links TRBV6-5 to TRBJ2-7; TRBD2 matches 12 bases. This CDR3 is 15 amino acids long. The ends lost 6 bases at V and 1 base at J; junction bases unmatched: 4. Per the germline V gene, CDR1 is MNHEY and CDR2 is SVGAGI.

This chain joins TRBV4-1 and TRBJ2-7; 10 bases fit TRBD1. The V and J ends lost 1 base and 6 bases, in that order; junction bases with no gene match: 3. This CDR3 comprises 14 residues. CDR1 MGHRA and CDR2 YSYEKL come from the germline V gene. CDR3 sequence (DNA): TGCGCCAGCAGCCAAGGGACAGGGGGAAGCGAGCAGTACTTC. Its translation is CASSQGTGGSEQYF.

The genes are TRBV9 and TRBJ1-1; tentatively, D is TRBD1 (5 bases). Germline CDR1 and CDR2: SGDLS and YYNGEE. This CDR3 comprises 15 residues. V was clipped by 6 bases and J by 2 bases, with 17 bases between them. Written as DNA, the CDR3 is TGTGCCAGCACCCGCGGGGCAGGATATAACACTGAAGCTTTCTTT. This codes for CASTRGAGYNTEAFF. Full variable domain (missing parts from reference TRBV9 and TRBJ1-1): DSGVTQTPKHLITATGQRVTLRCSPRSGDLSVYWYQQSLDQGLQFLIQYYNGEERAKGNILERFSAQQFPDLHSELNLSSLELGDSALYFCASTRGAGYNTEAFFGQGTRLTVV.

The chain links TRBV5-5 to TRBJ1-1; possibly TRBD1 for D (6 bases). The CDR3 has 15 residues. Germline CDR1 reads SGHKS; CDR2 reads YYEKEE (reference sequence). V was trimmed by 4 bases and J by 1 base, leaving 14 bases between them. The CDR3: CASSPADSSNTEAFF. The CDR3 coding sequence is TGTGCCAGCAGCCCGGCGGACAGCTCGAACACTGAAGCTTTCTTT.

The chain carries TRBV5-1 and TRBJ2-2; TRBD1 aligns across 7 bases. Germline CDR1 SGHRS, CDR2 YFSETQ. The V and J ends lost 4 bases and 4 bases, in that order; junction bases with no gene match: 4. This CDR3 is built from 14 residues. CDR3 nucleotide sequence: TGCGCCAGCAGCGGGCAGGGGGTCACCGGGGAGCTGTTTTTT. This codes for CASSGQGVTGELFF.

J is TRBJ1-2 and V is TRBV28; D unresolved. The germline V gene encodes CDR1 MDHEN and CDR2 SYDVKM. With 2 bases removed from V and 4 bases from J, the gap between germline ends came to 14 bases. This CDR3 is 15 amino acids long. CDR3: CASSLNTPPTYGYTF. The CDR3 coding sequence is TGTGCCAGCAGTTTAAATACCCCCCCTACCTATGGCTACACCTTC.

The chain has TRBV28 and TRBJ1-5, with a weak D call TRBD1 (5 bases). CDR1 is MDHEN, CDR2 SYDVKM, per germline. The CDR3 runs 13 residues. The V end lost 6 bases, the J end lost 3 bases, and 9 bases lay between the germline ends. The CDR3 DNA is TGTGCCAGCAGCCGACAGATCAATCAGCCCCAGCATTTT. Translation gives CASSRQINQPQHF.

The CDR3 loop is CASSPRTEEETQYF. The CDR3 DNA reads TGTGCCAGCAGCCCCCGGACAGAGGAAGAGACCCAGTACTTC. V usage is TRBV7-9 and J usage is TRBJ2-5; D is possibly TRBD1 (6 bases). The CDR3 is made up of 14 amino acids. In germline, CDR1 is SEHNR, CDR2 FQNEAQ (reference sequence). V was cut by 5 bases and J by 3 bases, with 13 bases left in between.